This T cell receptor (beta chain) was captured in a study of Ad26.COV2.S vaccination and SARS-CoV-2 variants. As to treatment: 15 to 20 received Ad26.COV2.S at low or high dose, single or two shots; 5 received placebo; per-sample allocation not given. Sampling happened 63 days after the first vaccine or placebo injection. Germline trimming cut 8 bases from V and 1 base from J; bases unmatched to any gene: 7. Germline CDR1 reads MNHEY; CDR2 reads SVGAGI. The CDR3 sequence is 14 residues long. Details on this clone: No antigen is known for it.

The table came from immunoSEQ multiplex PCR; TCRdb's copy has only in-frame clones and leaves some out. The sample holds 350,000 to 450,000 clones, about 88% seen once. Study-wide findings and caveats: Relative to placebo recipients, vaccine recipients exhibited elevated spike-specific TCR breadth.

This chain uses TRBV6-5 with TRBJ1-1; 7 bases are a match to TRBD1. The TCR sequence derives from a person between 18 and 60 years old who received the Ad26.COV2.S COVID-19 vaccine or a placebo. The source was peripheral blood, collected in a trial of Ad26.COV2.S vaccine versus placebo. The CDR3 spells CASGPRGGNTEAFF. DNA for the CDR3: TGTGCCAGCGGACCCAGGGGGGGGAACACTGAAGCTTTCTTT.